This T cell receptor beta chain comes out of a study of T cell responses to AZD1222 COVID-19 vaccine. Data came from immunoSEQ multiplex PCR; TCRdb stores just in-frame clones and leaves some out. Of over 110,000 clones in the sample, 75% to 90% are singletons; the top ten hold 1.6%. V lost 4 bases and J lost 1, with 8 bases in between. The germline CDR1 and CDR2 sequences are ENHRY and SYGVKD. The CDR3 is 13 residues long. The sample consisted of peripheral blood, taken 28 days after the second AZD1222 dose. The receptor was isolated from an adult who received the AZD1222 COVID-19 vaccine. The chain couples TRBV10-3 to TRBJ2-7; D may correspond to TRBD1 or TRBD2 (5 bases each). CDR3 sequence (DNA): TGTGCCATCAGTGGGGGGTATTCCTACGAGCAGTACGTC. This translates into CAISGGYSYEQYV.